This section outlines one TCR beta chain sequence together with its context. The junction does not match germline at one end; this may be a read error. The germline gives CDR1 SGHRS, CDR2 YFSETQ. The CDR3 contains 14 residues. PCR involved 60 Vbeta and 13 Jbeta primers. Source study methods: Later reanalysis found around 74 million unique TCR beta chains, 9 million to 12 million of them shared. The protocol was immunoSEQ multiplex PCR, while the TCRdb copy is restricted to in-frame clones and leaves out a portion. The DNA was the basis for D and trimming; V, J and clone size are from that table. The sample is made up of roughly 60,000 clones, and the top ten hold around 3.6% of it. This specimen belongs to a study of cytomegalovirus exposure and HLA in healthy donors.

The genes are TRBV5-1 and TRBJ1-1, with TRBD1 as a possible D gene (6 bases). Specimen: PBMCs. This TCR came from a woman aged 18-29 years in good health and CMV-seronegative. The CDR3 sequence: CASSLEGVGTEDFF. As DNA, the CDR3 is TGCGCCAGCAGCTTGGAGGGGGTGGGCACTGAAGATTTCTTT.